These 7 T cell receptor beta chains came from one sample sequenced in a study of CXCR3-negative and CXCR3-positive naive CD8 T cells. Their antigen targets remain unknown. The study made its TRB cDNA libraries by 5' RACE, adding UMI labels. Using the 5' RACE reads, TCRdb records one entry per CDR3 protein without DNA. This repertoire includes 84,000 or so distinct CDR3 sequences. Study conclusions and caveats: Naive cells with CXCR3 showed TRB CDR3s that were more hydrophobic than those in CXCR3-negative naive cells.

Sequenced sample: naive CXCR3+ CD8+ T cells from blood. Subset meaning: CD45RO-CCR7+CD27+CD95- naive CD8+ T cells expressing CXCR3 (TNR3+). These receptors were collected from a human donor in good health. Some clones in this sample may be carry-over from other donors' samples.

The chain carries TRBV30 and TRBJ1-1; TCRdb names TRBD1, which stays unverified in the absence of DNA. This CDR3 contains 14 residues. Germline V CDR1 and CDR2: GTSNPN, SVGIG (reference sequence). The CDR3 reads CAWNLGGPRTEALF.

The chain recombines TRBV20-1 with TRBJ2-1; there is no DNA to check the TCRdb D call of TRBD1. CDR1 is DFQATT and CDR2 is SNEGSKA in the germline V gene (reference sequence). This CDR3 region has 13 residues. CDR3: CSAPGTGYNEQFF.

This rearrangement joins TRBV13 to TRBJ2-5; absent DNA, TCRdb's TRBD2 call cannot be checked. Germline V gene lookup returns CDR1 PRHDT and CDR2 FYEKMQ (reference sequence). This CDR3 is built from 16 residues. CDR3: CASSPGSAGLQETQYF.

This sequence joins TRBV20-1 and TRBJ2-7. Germline CDR1 is DFQATT and CDR2 is SNEGSKA (reference sequence). The CDR3 runs 16 residues. CDR3: CSARDRLAGTTYEQYF.

J is TRBJ2-3 and V is TRBV3-1; TCRdb gives TRBD1 as the D gene, but with no DNA this cannot be confirmed. This CDR3 region has 16 residues. CDR1 and CDR2 (germline): LGHDT, YNNKEL (reference sequence). The CDR3: CASSQEEGTGTDTQYF.

The chain carries TRBV11-2 and TRBJ2-7; with no DNA, the TCRdb D assignment of TRBD1 cannot be verified. The CDR3 contains 15 residues. Per germline, CDR1 SGHAT and CDR2 FQNNGV. This CDR3 is CASSPGTGGSYEQYF.

This rearrangement joins TRBV6-2 or TRBV6-3 to TRBJ2-2. The CDR3 loop spans 11 amino acids. Germline CDR1 and CDR2: MNHEY and SVGEGT. CDR3 amino acids: CASSNTGELFF.